This is a list of T cell receptor beta chains from one sample in a study of blood T cell repertoires in COVID-19. Sequencing was performed with immunoSEQ multiplex PCR; in TCRdb, only in-frame clones are kept and a portion is missing. The repertoire holds around 29,000 clones, 80% to 90% seen once, with roughly a tenth in the top ten. The sequenced material came from peripheral blood. The source of these receptors is a man aged 60-69 years with acute or convalescent COVID-19. Both conserved end residues are part of each CDR3. The D gene is left open where the match is weak. Clone size is shown for a subset of rows, as once, few, many or a class of expanded clone.

D: TRBD1
V: TRBV19
size: .
J: TRBJ1-1
CDR3: CASSLWTGGNTEAFF
DNA: TGTGCCAGTAGTTTATGGACAGGGGGGAACACTGAAGCTTTCTTT

D: .
V: TRBV15
size: .
J: TRBJ1-1
CDR3: CATSRDHRVAPGPDTEAFF
DNA: TGTGCCACCAGCAGGGACCATAGGGTGGCCCCAGGGCCGGACACTGAAGCTTTCTTT

D: .
V: TRBV27
size: .
J: TRBJ1-2
CDR3: CASSLSPQGNYGYTF
DNA: TGTGCCAGCAGTTTATCCCCTCAGGGTAACTATGGCTACACCTTC

D: .
V: TRBV4-1
size: .
J: TRBJ1-3
CDR3: CASSQEGGHSGNTIYF
DNA: TGCGCCAGCAGCCAAGAAGGGGGACACTCTGGAAACACCATATATTTT

D: .
V: TRBV7-9
size: .
J: TRBJ1-4
CDR3: CASSLALNQGEKLFF
DNA: TGTGCCAGCAGCTTAGCGTTGAATCAGGGGGAAAAACTGTTTTTT

D: .
V: TRBV10-2
size: .
J: TRBJ1-1
CDR3: CASSVSGGTEAFF
DNA: TGCGCCAGCAGTGTGTCCGGGGGCACTGAAGCTTTCTTT

D: .
V: TRBV21-1
size: .
J: TRBJ1-4
CDR3: CASSKQSPPGQVDEKLFF
DNA: TGTGCCAGCAGCAAACAATCCCCGCCGGGACAGGTGGATGAAAAACTGTTTTTT

D: .
V: TRBV20-1
size: .
J: TRBJ2-2
CDR3: CSASRQGANTGELFF
DNA: TGCAGTGCTAGTCGCCAGGGCGCGAACACCGGGGAGCTGTTTTTT

D: TRBD2
V: TRBV2
size: .
J: TRBJ2-5
CDR3: CASSRAGGRETQYF
DNA: TGTGCCAGCAGTCGAGCGGGGGGCCGAGAGACCCAGTACTTC

D: .
V: TRBV15
size: .
J: TRBJ1-4
CDR3: CATSRDSGDNEKLFF
DNA: TGTGCCACCAGCAGAGATTCGGGGGACAATGAAAAACTGTTTTTT

D: .
V: TRBV19
size: .
J: TRBJ2-1
CDR3: CASSTLQAVNEQFF
DNA: TGTGCCAGTAGCACACTACAGGCAGTCAATGAGCAGTTCTTC

D: TRBD2
V: TRBV15
size: .
J: TRBJ2-1
CDR3: CATSRDREGEQFF
DNA: TGTGCCACCAGCAGAGATCGGGAGGGTGAGCAGTTCTTC

D: TRBD1
V: TRBV4-1
size: .
J: TRBJ1-5
CDR3: CASSQGDRGLGQPQHF
DNA: TGCGCCAGCAGCCAGGGGGACAGGGGGCTAGGTCAGCCCCAGCATTTT

D: TRBD1
V: TRBV24-1
size: once
J: TRBJ2-5
CDR3: CATSSWTGAQETQYF
DNA: TGTGCCACCAGTTCTTGGACAGGGGCCCAAGAGACCCAGTACTTC

D: TRBD1
V: TRBV18
size: .
J: TRBJ2-6
CDR3: CASSPIGTGGTGANVLTF
DNA: TGTGCCAGCTCACCCATAGGGACAGGGGGAACTGGGGCCAACGTCCTGACTTTC

D: .
V: TRBV30
size: .
J: TRBJ1-5
CDR3: CAWSGSGLGLYSNQPQHF
DNA: TGTGCCTGGAGTGGGTCGGGACTGGGGCTTTATAGCAATCAGCCCCAGCATTTT

D: .
V: TRBV5-1
size: .
J: TRBJ2-6
CDR3: CASRESRGANVLTF
DNA: TGCGCCAGCAGGGAGTCCCGGGGGGCCAACGTCCTGACTTTC

D: TRBD1
V: TRBV28
size: .
J: TRBJ2-7
CDR3: CASRDRDLFYEQYF
DNA: TGTGCCAGCAGGGACAGGGACCTTTTCTACGAGCAGTACTTC

D: TRBD2
V: TRBV11-3
size: .
J: TRBJ2-1
CDR3: CASSLASGSLRHEQFF
DNA: TGTGCCAGCAGCCTCGCTAGCGGGTCCCTTCGCCATGAGCAGTTCTTC

D: TRBD2
V: TRBV18
size: .
J: TRBJ2-7
CDR3: CASSPQREGYEQYF
DNA: TGTGCCAGCTCACCACAGCGGGAGGGCTACGAGCAGTACTTC

D: TRBD1
V: TRBV7-2
size: .
J: TRBJ1-1
CDR3: CASSPNGQGKYEAFF
DNA: TGTGCCAGCAGCCCGAATGGACAGGGGAAATATGAAGCTTTCTTT

D: .
V: TRBV28
size: .
J: TRBJ1-5
CDR3: CASSPLRGRQPQHF
DNA: TGTGCCAGCAGCCCACTGCGGGGACGTCAGCCCCAGCATTTT

D: TRBD1
V: TRBV29-1
size: .
J: TRBJ1-1
CDR3: CSIGQGWTEAFF
DNA: TGCAGCATCGGACAGGGTTGGACTGAAGCTTTCTTT

D: .
V: TRBV6-6
size: .
J: TRBJ1-2
CDR3: CASSLEVANYGYTF
DNA: TGTGCCAGCAGTTTGGAGGTGGCTAACTATGGCTACACCTTC

D: TRBD2
V: TRBV5-6
size: .
J: TRBJ2-3
CDR3: CASSEGRATDTQYF
DNA: TGTGCCAGCAGCGAAGGGAGGGCCACAGATACGCAGTATTTT

D: TRBD2
V: TRBV7-9
size: .
J: TRBJ2-1
CDR3: CASNLPSGRSGEQFF
DNA: TGTGCCAGCAATTTACCTAGCGGGAGGTCCGGAGAGCAGTTCTTC

D: TRBD2
V: TRBV6-5
size: .
J: TRBJ2-1
CDR3: CASSRRESYNEQFF
DNA: TGTGCCAGCAGTCGGCGGGAGTCCTACAATGAGCAGTTCTTC

D: TRBD1
V: TRBV5-1
size: .
J: TRBJ1-1
CDR3: CASSKDREGAEAFF
DNA: TGCGCCAGCAGCAAGGACAGGGAGGGGGCTGAAGCTTTCTTT

D: TRBD1
V: TRBV7-8
size: .
J: TRBJ1-1
CDR3: CASSLGDRGTTEAFF
DNA: TGTGCCAGCAGCTTAGGGGACAGGGGGACCACTGAAGCTTTCTTT

D: TRBD2
V: TRBV2
size: .
J: TRBJ2-1
CDR3: CASSERPEASGGRYEQFF
DNA: TGTGCCAGCAGTGAACGCCCTGAGGCTAGCGGGGGGAGATATGAGCAGTTCTTC

D: .
V: TRBV18
size: .
J: TRBJ2-3
CDR3: CASSGGVDTQYF
DNA: TGTGCCAGCTCAGGCGGTGTGGATACGCAGTATTTT

D: .
V: TRBV11-3
size: .
J: TRBJ2-1
CDR3: CASSLAFIGGDEQFF
DNA: TGTGCCAGCAGCTTAGCCTTCATAGGGGGGGATGAGCAGTTCTTC

D: TRBD2
V: TRBV7-9
size: .
J: TRBJ2-7
CDR3: CASSSPSGSGSYEQYF
DNA: TGTGCCAGCAGTTCCCCGAGCGGGAGTGGATCCTACGAGCAGTACTTC

D: TRBD1
V: TRBV6-1
size: .
J: TRBJ2-5
CDR3: CASGDRVVQETQYF
DNA: TGTGCCAGCGGGGACAGGGTGGTCCAAGAGACCCAGTACTTC

D: TRBD1
V: TRBV6-5
size: .
J: TRBJ2-1
CDR3: CASSYSPQGAYNEQFF
DNA: TGTGCCAGCAGTTACTCGCCCCAGGGGGCGTACAATGAGCAGTTCTTC

D: TRBD2
V: TRBV7-9
size: .
J: TRBJ2-1
CDR3: CASSPGTSGFEQFF
DNA: TGTGCCAGCAGCCCCGGGACTAGCGGGTTTGAGCAGTTCTTC

D: TRBD1
V: TRBV19
size: .
J: TRBJ1-2
CDR3: CASSIPRTGGFHYGYTF
DNA: TGTGCCAGTAGTATCCCCCGGACAGGGGGCTTCCACTATGGCTACACCTTC

D: TRBD1
V: TRBV30
size: .
J: TRBJ2-7
CDR3: CAWNGQGVTYEQYF
DNA: TGTGCCTGGAACGGACAGGGGGTAACCTACGAGCAGTACTTC

D: TRBD1
V: TRBV5-4
size: .
J: TRBJ2-1
CDR3: CASSAPDRAINEQFF
DNA: TGTGCCAGCAGCGCGCCGGACAGGGCCATCAATGAGCAGTTCTTC